This section outlines one T cell receptor beta chain sequence together with its context. This CDR3 comprises 14 residues. V shed 6 bases, J shed 8 bases, and the junction held 12 bases outside the gene matches. The V gene's germline CDR1 is SNHLY and CDR2 FYNNEI. These data originate in a study of blood T cell repertoires in COVID-19. The method was immunoSEQ multiplex PCR; TCRdb's version includes in-frame clones alone and lacks a portion of them. The sample carries about 230,000 clones, 84% recorded once. The receptor's source is a woman at least 80 years old with active or convalescent COVID-19. Material: peripheral blood. The chain is built from TRBV2 and TRBJ1-2; 7 bases are shared with TRBD1. The CDR3 here is CASRLPGQIEGYTF. CDR3 coding DNA: TGTGCCAGCAGACTGCCGGGACAGATAGAGGGCTACACCTTC.